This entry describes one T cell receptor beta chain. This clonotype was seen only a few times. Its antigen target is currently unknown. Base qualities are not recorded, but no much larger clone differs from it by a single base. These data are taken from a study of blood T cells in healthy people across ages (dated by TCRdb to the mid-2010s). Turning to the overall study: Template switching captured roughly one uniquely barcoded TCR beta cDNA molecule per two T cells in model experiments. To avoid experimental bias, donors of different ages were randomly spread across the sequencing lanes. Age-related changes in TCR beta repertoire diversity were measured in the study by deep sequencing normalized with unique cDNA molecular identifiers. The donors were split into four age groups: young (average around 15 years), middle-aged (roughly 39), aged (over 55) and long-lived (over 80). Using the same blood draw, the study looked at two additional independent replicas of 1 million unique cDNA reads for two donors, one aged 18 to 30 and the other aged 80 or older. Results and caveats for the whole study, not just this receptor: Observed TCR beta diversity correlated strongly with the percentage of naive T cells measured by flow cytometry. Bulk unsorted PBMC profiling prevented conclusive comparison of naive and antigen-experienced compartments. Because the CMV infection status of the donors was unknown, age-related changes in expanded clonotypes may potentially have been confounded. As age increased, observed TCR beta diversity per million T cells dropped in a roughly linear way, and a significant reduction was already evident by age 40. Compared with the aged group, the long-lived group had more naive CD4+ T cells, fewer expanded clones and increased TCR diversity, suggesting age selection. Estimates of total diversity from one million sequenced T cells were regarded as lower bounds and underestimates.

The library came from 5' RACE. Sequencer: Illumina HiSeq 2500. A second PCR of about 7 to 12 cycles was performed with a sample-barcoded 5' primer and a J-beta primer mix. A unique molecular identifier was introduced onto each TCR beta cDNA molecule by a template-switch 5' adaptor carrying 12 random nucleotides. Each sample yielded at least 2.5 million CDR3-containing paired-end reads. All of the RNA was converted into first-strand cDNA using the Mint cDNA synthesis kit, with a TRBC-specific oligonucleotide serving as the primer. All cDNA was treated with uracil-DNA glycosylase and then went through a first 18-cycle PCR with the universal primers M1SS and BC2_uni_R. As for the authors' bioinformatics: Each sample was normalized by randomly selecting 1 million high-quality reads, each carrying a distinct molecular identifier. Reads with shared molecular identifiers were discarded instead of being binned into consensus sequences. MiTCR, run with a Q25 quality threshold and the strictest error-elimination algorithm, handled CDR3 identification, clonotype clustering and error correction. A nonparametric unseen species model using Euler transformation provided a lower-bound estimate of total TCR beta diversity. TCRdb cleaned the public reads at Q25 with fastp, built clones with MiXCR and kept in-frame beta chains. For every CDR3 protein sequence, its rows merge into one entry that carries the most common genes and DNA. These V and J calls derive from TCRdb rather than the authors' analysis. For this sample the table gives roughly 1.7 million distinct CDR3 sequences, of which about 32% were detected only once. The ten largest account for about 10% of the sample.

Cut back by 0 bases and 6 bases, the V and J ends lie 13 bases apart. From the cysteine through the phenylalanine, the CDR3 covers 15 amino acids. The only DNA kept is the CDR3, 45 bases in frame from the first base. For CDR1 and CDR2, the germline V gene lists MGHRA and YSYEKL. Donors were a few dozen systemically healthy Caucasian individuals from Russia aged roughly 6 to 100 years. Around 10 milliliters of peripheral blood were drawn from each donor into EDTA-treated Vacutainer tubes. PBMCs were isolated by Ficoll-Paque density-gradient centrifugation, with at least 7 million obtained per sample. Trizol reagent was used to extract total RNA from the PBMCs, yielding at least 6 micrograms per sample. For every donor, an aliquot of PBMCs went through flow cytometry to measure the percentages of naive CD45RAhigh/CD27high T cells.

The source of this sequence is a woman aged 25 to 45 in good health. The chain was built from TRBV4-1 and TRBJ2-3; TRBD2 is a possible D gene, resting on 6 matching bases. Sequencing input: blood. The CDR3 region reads CASSQEEAAGDTQYF. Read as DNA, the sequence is TGCGCCAGCAGCCAAGAGGAAGCGGCGGGGGATACGCAGTATTTT.